Each of the 28 T cell receptor beta chains below was sequenced from the same sample in a study of blood T cell repertoires in COVID-19. The method was immunoSEQ multiplex PCR; TCRdb's version includes in-frame clones alone and lacks a portion of them. The sample consists of 250,000 to 300,000 clones, roughly 93% of them appearing once. Sequences were obtained from PBMCs or T cells enriched from blood (not recorded which). These receptor sequences come from a woman in her thirties or forties with acute COVID-19.

The chain uses TRBV27 and TRBJ2-5, with D perhaps TRBD2 (5 bases). The CDR3 spans 18 residues. Germline CDR1 reads MNHEY; CDR2 reads SMNVEV (reference sequence). Trimming pared 4 bases from V and 1 base from J, leaving 22 bases between. CDR3 in amino acids: CASSSRPPEAGVQETQYF. The CDR3 DNA follows: TGTGCCAGCAGTTCCCGACCGCCCGAGGCGGGTGTCCAAGAGACCCAGTACTTC.

In this sample, this clone turned up a few times. The genes are TRBV5-1 and TRBJ2-7; TRBD1 matches at 7 bases. Germline V gene sequence: CDR1 SGHRS, CDR2 YFSETQ. The J segment lost 3 bases and the V segment lost 5 bases, leaving 8 bases of the junction unmatched. The CDR3 length is 14 residues. This CDR3 is CASRTGKWGYEQYF. The DNA of the CDR3 is TGCGCCAGCAGGACAGGGAAATGGGGCTACGAGCAGTACTTC.

The chain employs TRBV12-3 or TRBV12-4 and TRBJ2-2; tentatively, D is TRBD1 (5 bases). The CDR3 runs to 13 residues. Trimming stripped 1 base from V and 6 bases from J, with 6 bases between. The CDR3 loop reads CASSLGRAGELFF. The DNA of the CDR3 is TGTGCCAGCAGTTTAGGCAGGGCCGGGGAGCTGTTTTTT.

The chain couples TRBV10-3 to TRBJ1-1; D may be TRBD1 (6 bases). This CDR3 is 11 amino acids long. Germline lookup yields CDR1 ENHRY and CDR2 SYGVKD. Trimming shortened V by 3 bases and J by 10 bases, and 9 bases separated the two germline ends. The CDR3 here is CAISERGGAFF. As DNA, the CDR3 is TGTGCCATCAGTGAACGAGGGGGAGCTTTCTTT.

The chain recombines TRBV7-9 with TRBJ1-5, with D hard to call. V was trimmed by 5 bases and J by 0 bases, leaving 8 bases between them. CDR3 length equals 14 residues. The germline gives CDR1 SEHNR, CDR2 FQNEAQ (reference sequence). CDR3 protein: CASSLGYSNQPQHF. CDR3 bases: TGTGCCAGCAGCCTCGGGTATAGCAATCAGCCCCAGCATTTT.

J is TRBJ2-5 and V is TRBV2, with 10 positions matching TRBD1. V lost 6 bases, J lost 1 base, and 5 bases stayed unmatched. From germline, CDR1 is SNHLY and CDR2 FYNNEI. The CDR3 extends over 15 amino acids. CDR3 sequence reads: CASRGQGTLQETQYF. For the CDR3, the DNA is TGTGCCAGCAGGGGACAGGGGACACTCCAAGAGACCCAGTACTTC.

The CDR3 nucleotides are TGTGCCAGCAGCTTGGTAACAGGGGGAGAAAAACTGTTTTTT. Its protein is CASSLVTGGEKLFF. This sequence joins TRBV5-6 and TRBJ1-4, with 8 bases lining up with TRBD1. The germline V gene encodes CDR1 SGHDT and CDR2 YYEEEE. The ends lost 0 bases at V and 8 bases at J; junction bases unmatched: 3. The CDR3 extends over 14 amino acids.

V gene TRBV28 combines with J gene TRBJ1-1; D is uncertain. Trimming removed 4 bases from V and 6 bases from J, with 9 bases in between. The CDR3 is 12 residues long. Germline V gives CDR1 MDHEN, CDR2 SYDVKM. The CDR3 DNA sequence: TGTGCCAGCAGTTGGTCCACAGCTGAAGCTTTCTTT. This codes for CASSWSTAEAFF.

The V and J genes are TRBV24-1 and TRBJ2-7; 7 bases agree with TRBD1. V shed 3 bases, J shed 2 bases, and the junction held 6 bases outside the gene matches. The CDR3 runs 15 residues. In germline, CDR1 is KGHDR, CDR2 SFDVKD. The chain's CDR3 is CATSDPGQGAYEQYF. The CDR3, as DNA: TGTGCCACCAGTGATCCTGGGCAGGGGGCCTACGAGCAGTACTTC.

Only a few counts were recorded for this clone. The CDR3 here is CASAPGLAGNTGELFF. CDR3 nucleotides: TGTGCCAGCGCCCCGGGACTAGCGGGGAACACCGGGGAGCTGTTTTTT. V usage is TRBV6-6 and J usage is TRBJ2-2; 12 nucleotides agree with TRBD2. Losses at the gene ends were 8 bases for V and 1 base for J; bases not matched to a gene: 5. The CDR3 loop spans 16 amino acids. Germline V CDR1 and CDR2: MNHNY, SVGAGI (reference sequence).

The rearrangement links TRBV11-2 to TRBJ1-1; D perhaps matches TRBD1 (5 bases). CDR1 SGHAT and CDR2 FQNNGV come from the germline V gene. Trimming removed 1 base at V and 0 bases at J, with 9 bases between. This CDR3 has 15 amino acids. This chain's CDR3 is CASSLVPGLNTEAFF. The DNA for the CDR3 is TGTGCCAGCAGCTTAGTTCCAGGGTTGAACACTGAAGCTTTCTTT.

The sample holds a few counts of this clone. The rearrangement links TRBV12-3 or TRBV12-4 to TRBJ1-4; D may be TRBD1 (5 bases). The CDR3 contains 13 residues. Trimming pared 6 bases from V and 4 bases from J, leaving 9 bases between. The CDR3 region has the DNA TGTGCCAGCAGCCGCAGGGTTAATGAAAAACTGTTTTTT. Protein: CASSRRVNEKLFF.

The V and J genes are TRBV10-3 and TRBJ1-2; weak D call: TRBD1 (6 bases). Germline lookup yields CDR1 ENHRY and CDR2 SYGVKD. This CDR3 is 13 amino acids long. Trimming left V 10 bases short and J 4 bases short, with 16 bases between. The CDR3 spells CATTGKLGYGYTF. The DNA of the CDR3 is TGTGCCACCACAGGGAAATTGGGCTATGGCTACACCTTC.

The V call is TRBV12-3 or TRBV12-4, the J call TRBJ2-7, with D possibly TRBD2 on 5 matching bases. V was cut by 6 bases and J by 10 bases, with 13 bases left in between. The length of the CDR3 is 11 residues. CDR3 in amino acids: CASRSRGFQYF. The CDR3, as DNA: TGTGCCAGCAGATCCCGGGGTTTCCAGTACTTC.

This chain joins TRBV2 and TRBJ2-7; D gene ambiguous. The CDR3 totals 13 residues. CDR1 and CDR2 (germline): SNHLY, FYNNEI. Trimming shortened V by 1 base and J by 6 bases, and 10 bases separated the two germline ends. CDR3: CASSEVLVSEQYF. For the CDR3, the DNA is TGTGCCAGCAGTGAAGTGTTAGTTTCCGAGCAGTACTTC.

The chain combines TRBV19 with TRBJ1-2; 8 nucleotides agree with TRBD1. Germline CDR1 reads LNHDA; CDR2 reads SQIVND (reference sequence). The CDR3 length is 15 residues. V lost 5 bases and J lost 0; bases outside the gene matches: 5. Here the CDR3 reads CASSAPDRANYGYTF. CDR3 DNA: TGTGCCAGTAGTGCCCCGGACAGGGCTAACTATGGCTACACCTTC. The variable domain in full, with the rest retrieved from reference TRBV19 and TRBJ1-2, is DGGITQSPKYLFRKEGQNVTLSCEQNLNHDAMYWYRQDPGQGLRLIYYSQIVNDFQKGDIAEGYSVSREKKESFPLTVTSAQKNPTAFYLCASSAPDRANYGYTFGSGTRLTVV.

This clone was counted between two and nine times. The chain couples TRBV20-1 to TRBJ1-4, with D uncertain. V dropped 3 bases and J dropped 8 bases, with 7 bases sitting between them. The CDR3 is 11 residues long. Germline assignment: CDR1 DFQATT and CDR2 SNEGSKA (reference sequence). The CDR3 sequence is CSASRGEKLFF. The DNA for the CDR3 is TGCAGTGCTAGTCGGGGAGAAAAACTGTTTTTT.

This sequence joins TRBV24-1 and TRBJ1-1; 8 bases match TRBD1. Looked up from germline, CDR1 is KGHDR and CDR2 is SFDVKD. J was trimmed by 5 bases and V by 5 bases; bases with no gene match: 3. The CDR3 loop spans 13 amino acids. CDR3 coding DNA: TGTGCCACCAGTGTACAGGGGGGGACTGAAGCTTTCTTT. Amino acid sequence: CATSVQGGTEAFF.

The chain combines TRBV2 with TRBJ2-1; 13 positions match TRBD2. In germline, CDR1 is SNHLY, CDR2 FYNNEI. The CDR3 runs to 14 residues. V lost 4 bases, J lost 8 bases, and 2 bases stayed unmatched. In DNA, the CDR3 is TGTGCCAGCAGTGTTACTAGCGGGAGGGATGAGCAGTTCTTC. The encoded protein is CASSVTSGRDEQFF.

To note about this clone: This same CDR3 is encoded by further DNA sequences in the sample. The V gene is TRBV20-1, the J gene TRBJ2-5; D not resolved. CDR3 length: 10 amino acids. The germline V gene has CDR1 DFQATT and CDR2 SNEGSKA (reference sequence). V was clipped by 5 bases and J by 4 bases, with 5 bases between them. CDR3 DNA sequence: TGCAGTGCTGTTCGAGAGACCCAGTACTTC. It encodes CSAVRETQYF.

This chain joins TRBV5-4 and TRBJ2-3, with D unresolved. The CDR3 runs 13 residues. Germline assignment: CDR1 SGHNT and CDR2 YYREEE (reference sequence). Trimming stripped 4 bases from V and 2 bases from J, with 8 bases between. CDR3 amino acids: CASSQTHTDTQYF. The CDR3 DNA reads as TGTGCCAGCAGCCAGACTCACACAGATACGCAGTATTTT.

This chain links TRBV2 with TRBJ1-2; D remains unclear. The CDR3 has 14 amino acids. CDR1 is SNHLY, CDR2 FYNNEI, per germline. V lost 4 bases and J 3 bases, leaving 12 bases between the germline ends. CDR3 in DNA: TGTGCCAGCAGTGTAATACAGATGTACTATGGCTACACCTTC. Protein: CASSVIQMYYGYTF.

The rearrangement uses TRBV19 and TRBJ1-4; D possibly corresponds to TRBD1 (5 bases). Germline CDR1 and CDR2: LNHDA and SQIVND (reference sequence). Trimming cost V 5 bases and J 2 bases, with 12 bases left between them. CDR3 length: 15 residues. The CDR3 loop reads CASSSYSGTNEKLFF. CDR3 DNA: TGTGCCAGTAGTTCCTACTCAGGGACTAATGAAAAACTGTTTTTT.

CDR3 protein: CASRTPGLAGVYDEQFF. CDR3 bases: TGTGCCAGCAGGACCCCGGGACTAGCGGGGGTTTACGATGAGCAGTTCTTC. The chain is built from TRBV2 and TRBJ2-1, with 14 bases matching TRBD2. The V gene end was trimmed by 6 bases and the J gene end by 8 bases; junction bases not matched to a gene: 12. Germline CDR1 is SNHLY and CDR2 is FYNNEI. CDR3 length: 17 residues.

The chain recombines TRBV12-3 or TRBV12-4 with TRBJ1-1; D is perhaps TRBD1 (5 bases). Trimming took 1 base from V and 6 from J, leaving 9 bases between them. The CDR3 length is 13 residues. The CDR3 coding sequence is TGTGCCAGCAGTTTAGTGGGGCTGGCTGAAGCTTTCTTT. Its protein is CASSLVGLAEAFF.

The chain employs TRBV5-5 and TRBJ2-7, with a tentative D call TRBD1 (5 bases). Germline values: CDR1 SGHKS, CDR2 YYEKEE (reference sequence). The germline V and J ends were trimmed by 3 bases and 6 bases, with 13 bases remaining between them. The CDR3 has 13 residues. Here the CDR3 reads CASSYGHSAEQYF. CDR3 DNA sequence: TGTGCCAGCAGCTACGGACACAGCGCCGAGCAGTACTTC.

The genes are TRBV24-1 and TRBJ1-2, with a tentative D call TRBD1 (5 bases). The germline V and J ends were trimmed by 6 bases and 3 bases, with 10 bases remaining between them. Germline CDR1 reads KGHDR; CDR2 reads SFDVKD. The CDR3 runs to 13 residues. The CDR3 nucleotides read TGTGCCACCAGTCACCGACAGCACTATGGCTACACCTTC. Residues: CATSHRQHYGYTF.

The chain joins TRBV3-1 (or the pseudogene TRBV3-2) to TRBJ1-6; 7 bases match TRBD1. V was clipped by 4 bases and J by 7 bases; unmatched bases: 10. CDR3 length: 16 amino acids. Germline V gives CDR1 LGHDT, CDR2 YNNKEL (reference sequence). The CDR3 region has the DNA TGTGCCAGCAGCCCTACCTCCGGGACAGCCAATTCACCCCTCCACTTT. Protein: CASSPTSGTANSPLHF.